The 10 T cell receptor beta chains below were found in one sample sequenced in a study of response to subunit inactivated influenza vaccine. TCRdb called the RT-PCR reads again in MiXCR, with one record for every CDR3 protein. In the table there are about 540,000 distinct CDR3 sequences, 20% to 25% of which are singletons. The same sample was also studied in work on T cells expressing NK-cell markers. Per that study: The authors made TCR beta cDNA libraries by 5'RACE template switching. This switching added a universal primer site and UMIs.

The starting material was CD4+ T cells sorted from PBMCs, obtained 11 to 12 days after vaccination. Every receptor here comes from a man aged 50 to 60 who received an inactivated influenza vaccine.

The genes are TRBV4-2 and TRBJ1-1; D is unresolved. Germline V gives CDR1 LGHNA, CDR2 YNFKEQ. Trimming pared 0 bases from V and 4 bases from J, leaving 6 bases between. This CDR3 has 13 residues. The CDR3 sequence is CASSQDVATEAFF. The CDR3 DNA is TGTGCCAGCAGCCAAGATGTAGCCACTGAAGCTTTCTTT.

CDR3 sequence reads: CASSLEGGDQPQHF. The CDR3 DNA follows: TGCGCCAGCAGCTTGGAAGGGGGCGACCAGCCCCAGCATTTT. The chain links TRBV5-1 to TRBJ1-5; 7 bases line up with TRBD1. The CDR3 totals 14 residues. With V trimmed by 0 bases and J by 7 bases, 4 bases remained unmatched. Per germline, CDR1 SGHRS and CDR2 YFSETQ.

The V call is TRBV5-1, the J call TRBJ1-5, with D unresolved. The V end lost 0 bases, the J end lost 0 bases, and 4 bases lay between the germline ends. The germline CDR1 and CDR2 sequences are SGHRS and YFSETQ. This CDR3 spans 14 amino acids. The CDR3 here is CASSLDPSNQPQHF. For the CDR3, the DNA is TGCGCCAGCAGCTTGGATCCTAGCAATCAGCCCCAGCATTTT.

The V call is TRBV20-1, the J call TRBJ1-2; the D is unclear. Between the trimmed V and J ends, which lost 6 bases and 4 bases, there was a span of 12 bases. The germline V gene has CDR1 DFQATT and CDR2 SNEGSKA (reference sequence). The CDR3 is 12 amino acids. Here the CDR3 reads CSASDMIYGYTF. CDR3 coding DNA: TGCAGTGCCAGTGACATGATCTATGGCTACACCTTC.

The chain employs TRBV5-1 and TRBJ2-4; 8 bases are a match to TRBD2. The CDR3 has 14 residues. Trimming removed 4 bases from V and 4 bases from J; junction bases left unmatched: 4. In germline, CDR1 is SGHRS, CDR2 YFSETQ. Here the CDR3 reads CASSMTSEKNIQYF. The CDR3 region has the DNA TGCGCCAGCAGCATGACTAGCGAAAAAAACATTCAGTACTTC.

CDR3 protein: CASSYSTGVADTQYF. The CDR3 nucleotides read TGTGCCAGCAGTTACTCGACGGGGGTGGCGGATACGCAGTATTTT. The chain employs TRBV6-5 and TRBJ2-3; D perhaps matches TRBD2 (6 bases). V was cut by 0 bases and J by 6 bases, with 13 bases left in between. Germline CDR1 and CDR2: MNHEY and SVGAGI. The CDR3 totals 15 residues.

This sequence joins TRBV20-1 and TRBJ2-5, with D unresolved. The CDR3 is made up of 13 amino acids. V shed 4 bases and J shed 1 base, with 10 bases lying between them. Germline V lookup: CDR1 DFQATT, CDR2 SNEGSKA (reference sequence). This CDR3 is CSAIPPPQETQYF. CDR3 nucleotides: TGCAGTGCTATACCACCACCCCAAGAGACCCAGTACTTC.

V is TRBV6-1 and J is TRBJ1-1; possible D gene TRBD1, 5 bases. The CDR3 length is 14 residues. Germline V gene lookup returns CDR1 MNHNS and CDR2 SASEGT. V shed 6 bases and J shed 5 bases, with 16 bases lying between them. The CDR3 region is CASRPDQGGTEAFF. The CDR3 DNA is TGTGCCAGCAGGCCCGACCAGGGTGGAACTGAAGCTTTCTTT.

In this sample, this clonotype turned up a few times. The rearrangement links TRBV6-2 or TRBV6-3 to TRBJ2-3, with D hard to call. Germline values: CDR1 MNHEY, CDR2 SVGEGT. This CDR3 is built from 13 residues. The V and J ends lost 0 bases and 2 bases respectively, with 3 bases between them. The CDR3 coding sequence is TGTGCCAGCAGTTACTCGATCACAGATACGCAGTATTTT. Protein product: CASSYSITDTQYF.

This clonotype has a handful of counts. The chain recombines TRBV12-3 or TRBV12-4 with TRBJ1-2, with TRBD1 as a possible D gene (5 bases). V was cut by 5 bases and J by 8 bases, with 18 bases left in between. The CDR3 has 14 residues. The CDR3 DNA sequence: TGTGCCAGCAGTAGGGACGCCGTGGTGCGGGGCTACACCTTC. It encodes CASSRDAVVRGYTF.